One sample yielded the 9 T cell receptor beta chains listed below, sequenced in a study of blood T cell repertoires in COVID-19. Produced via immunoSEQ multiplex PCR; TCRdb's table is partial and in-frame only. This sample has 300,000 or so clones; roughly 88% occur once, and the top ten carry roughly 2.9%. The sequenced sample consisted of peripheral blood. All receptors come from a woman in her thirties with COVID-19, enrolled during active disease.

This clone was found a few times. The chain employs TRBV10-1 and TRBJ2-1; D unclear. The CDR3 sequence is 12 residues long. Between the trimmed V and J ends, which lost 0 bases and 7 bases, there was a span of 4 bases. The V gene's germline CDR1 is WNHNN and CDR2 SYGVQD (reference sequence). The CDR3 region is CASSESLNEQFF. CDR3 nucleotide sequence: TGCGCCAGCAGTGAGTCATTAAATGAGCAGTTCTTC.

The chain recombines TRBV7-9 with TRBJ1-1; possibly TRBD1 for D (6 bases). The CDR3 is 12 amino acids. Germline CDR1 is SEHNR and CDR2 is FQNEAQ (reference sequence). V was clipped by 2 bases and J by 8 bases, with 9 bases between them. Here the CDR3 reads CASSLIRGEAFF. In DNA, the CDR3 is TGTGCCAGCAGCTTAATAAGGGGGGAAGCTTTCTTT.

The chain carries TRBV5-1 and TRBJ2-1; 10 nucleotides match TRBD2. The CDR3 spans 15 residues. In germline, CDR1 is SGHRS, CDR2 YFSETQ. With V trimmed by 1 base and J by 8 bases, 6 bases remained unmatched. The CDR3 loop is CASSLSSGSRDEQFF. CDR3 DNA: TGCGCCAGCAGCTTGTCTAGCGGGAGTAGGGATGAGCAGTTCTTC.

The V and J genes are TRBV6-6 and TRBJ2-7, with D perhaps TRBD1 (6 bases). This CDR3 has 15 residues. Germline V gene sequence: CDR1 MNHNY, CDR2 SVGAGI (reference sequence). V shed 7 bases and J shed 2 bases, with 18 bases lying between them. CDR3 protein: CASTRVGGFAYEQYF. Here the CDR3 DNA reads TGTGCCAGCACCCGGGTAGGGGGTTTTGCCTACGAGCAGTACTTC.

V gene TRBV18 combines with J gene TRBJ2-1; the match to TRBD2 covers 10 bases. Losses at the gene ends were 6 bases for V and 0 bases for J; bases not matched to a gene: 2. Germline-derived CDR1 and CDR2 are KGHSH and LQKENI. The CDR3 covers 15 residues. The CDR3 spells CASSSGGSSYNEQFF. CDR3 nucleotide sequence: TGTGCCAGCTCTAGCGGGGGGAGCTCCTACAATGAGCAGTTCTTC.

The chain links TRBV24-1 to TRBJ1-5; 10 bases map to TRBD1. The V and J ends lost 5 bases and 5 bases, in that order; junction bases with no gene match: 5. The V gene's germline CDR1 is KGHDR and CDR2 SFDVKD. The CDR3 runs 15 residues. DNA of the CDR3: TGTGCCACCAGTGCCCCTGGACAGGGGGATCAGCCCCAGCATTTT. This sequence encodes CATSAPGQGDQPQHF.

This clone was observed once. The genes are TRBV11-1 and TRBJ2-1, with a weak D call TRBD1 (5 bases). The V end was cut by 1 base, the J end by 11 bases, with 15 bases between. Germline loops: CDR1 SGHAT, CDR2 FQDESV (reference sequence). The CDR3 has 14 residues. Here the CDR3 reads CASSLEGSGKKQFF. Written as DNA, the CDR3 is TGTGCCAGCAGCTTAGAGGGGTCAGGGAAGAAGCAGTTCTTC.

V and J are TRBV2 and TRBJ1-4, with 7 bases lining up with TRBD1. There are 15 residues in the CDR3. The V gene's germline CDR1 is SNHLY and CDR2 FYNNEI. Losses at the gene ends were 4 bases for V and 5 bases for J; bases not matched to a gene: 7. This CDR3 is CASSVSTGTNEKLFF. DNA of the CDR3: TGTGCCAGCAGTGTATCGACAGGGACAAATGAAAAACTGTTTTTT.

The chain has TRBV18 and TRBJ2-2; D gene uncertain. This CDR3 contains 14 residues. Germline CDR1 KGHSH, CDR2 LQKENI. Trimming stripped 2 bases from V and 3 bases from J, with 7 bases between. CDR3 protein: CASSPEVDTGELFF. In DNA form, the CDR3 reads TGTGCCAGCTCACCAGAGGTGGACACCGGGGAGCTGTTTTTT.